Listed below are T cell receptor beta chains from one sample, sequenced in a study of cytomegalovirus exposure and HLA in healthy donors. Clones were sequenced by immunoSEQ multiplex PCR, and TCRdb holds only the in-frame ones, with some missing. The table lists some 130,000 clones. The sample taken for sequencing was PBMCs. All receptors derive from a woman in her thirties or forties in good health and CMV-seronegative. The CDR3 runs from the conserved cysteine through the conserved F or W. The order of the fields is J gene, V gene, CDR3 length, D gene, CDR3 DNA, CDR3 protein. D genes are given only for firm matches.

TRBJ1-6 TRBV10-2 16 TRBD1 TGCGCCAGCAGTGAGACCGCGGGACAGGGGAATTCACCCCTCCACTTT CASSETAGQGNSPLHF
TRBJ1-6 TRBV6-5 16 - TGTGCCAGCAGTTACGGGGACAACTCCTATAATTCACCCCTCCACTTT CASSYGDNSYNSPLHF
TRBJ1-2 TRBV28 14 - TGTGCCAGCACCTTACCGGGAGTGAGGAATGGCTACACCTTC CASTLPGVRNGYTF
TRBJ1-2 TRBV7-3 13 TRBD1 TGTGCCAGCAGCTTAACGCAGGGGGCTGGCTACACCTTC CASSLTQGAGYTF
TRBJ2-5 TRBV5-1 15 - TGCGCCAGCAGCTGGACCACAGGGAGCCAAGAGACCCAGTACTTC CASSWTTGSQETQYF
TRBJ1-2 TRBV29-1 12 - TGCAGCGTTGAAGAACTGTCCTATGGCTACACCTTC CSVEELSYGYTF
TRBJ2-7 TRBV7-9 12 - TGTGCCAGCAGCTTAACTAGGTGGGAGCAGTACTTC CASSLTRWEQYF
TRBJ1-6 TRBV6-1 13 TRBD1 TGTGCCATGTCGGGACAGTATAATTCACCCCTCCACTTT CAMSGQYNSPLHF
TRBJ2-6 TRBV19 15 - TGTGCCAGTATTCTGAGTCCTCCTGGGGCCAACGTCCTGACTTTC CASILSPPGANVLTF
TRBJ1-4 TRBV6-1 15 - TGTGCCAGCAGTGCCCGTAGGACAGAAAATGAAAAACTGTTTTTT CASSARRTENEKLFF
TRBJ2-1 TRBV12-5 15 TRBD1 TGTGCTAGTGGCCGCGGGACAGGGTCCGTCAATGAGCAGTTCTTC CASGRGTGSVNEQFF
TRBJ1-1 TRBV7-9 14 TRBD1 TGTGCCAGCAGCAGAGGACAGGGTTTCACTGAAGCTTTCTTT CASSRGQGFTEAFF
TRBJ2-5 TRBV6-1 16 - TGTGCCAGCAGTGAAGCGTGGCGGGGAGGCGGAGAGACCCAGTACTTC CASSEAWRGGGETQYF